This T cell receptor beta chain was identified during a study of blood T cells in healthy people across ages. Alongside a J-beta primer mix, a sample-barcoded 5' primer served in a second PCR lasting roughly 7 to 11 cycles. TCRdb ran MiXCR on the 5' RACE reads and lists one entry per CDR3 protein. The data hold 1,300,000 or so distinct CDR3 sequences, with roughly 60% observed a single time. V lost 6 bases, J lost 10 bases, and 14 bases stayed unmatched. The germline CDR1 and CDR2 sequences are SGHAT and FQNNGV. The CDR3 runs 17 residues. This TCR was recovered from a man aged 18 to 29 in good health. The specimen sequenced was blood. The V gene is TRBV11-2, the J gene TRBJ2-2; the match to TRBD2 covers 13 bases. The CDR3 nucleotides are TGTGCCAGCAGTCCTCTAAGGGGACTAGCGGGAATCGAGGAGCTGTTTTTT. Protein product: CASSPLRGLAGIEELFF.